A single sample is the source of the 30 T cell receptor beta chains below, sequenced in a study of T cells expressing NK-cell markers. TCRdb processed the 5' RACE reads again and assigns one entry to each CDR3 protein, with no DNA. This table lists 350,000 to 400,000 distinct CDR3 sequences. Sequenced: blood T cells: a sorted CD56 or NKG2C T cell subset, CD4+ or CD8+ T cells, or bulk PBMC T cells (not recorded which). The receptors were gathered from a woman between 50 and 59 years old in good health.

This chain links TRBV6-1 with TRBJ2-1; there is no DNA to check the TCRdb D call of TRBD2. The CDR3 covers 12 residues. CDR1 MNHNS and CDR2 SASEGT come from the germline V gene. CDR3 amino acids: CASSERTSGRFF.

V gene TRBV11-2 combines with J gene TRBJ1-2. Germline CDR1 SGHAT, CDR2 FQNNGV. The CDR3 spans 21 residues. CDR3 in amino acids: CASSLASIFQGGGNTNYGYTF.

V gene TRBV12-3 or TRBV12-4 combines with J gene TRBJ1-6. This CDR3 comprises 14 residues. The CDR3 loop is CASTWGTANSPLHF.

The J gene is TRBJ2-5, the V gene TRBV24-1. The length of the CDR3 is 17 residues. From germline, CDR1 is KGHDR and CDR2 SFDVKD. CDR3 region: CATSDPIEGGTLETQYF.

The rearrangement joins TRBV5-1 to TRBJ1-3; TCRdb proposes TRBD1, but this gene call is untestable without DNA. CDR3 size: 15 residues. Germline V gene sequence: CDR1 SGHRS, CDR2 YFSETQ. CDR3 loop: CASSPQGSPGNTIYF.

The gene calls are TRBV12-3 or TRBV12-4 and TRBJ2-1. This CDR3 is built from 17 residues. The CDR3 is CASSYFRIASSYNEQFF.

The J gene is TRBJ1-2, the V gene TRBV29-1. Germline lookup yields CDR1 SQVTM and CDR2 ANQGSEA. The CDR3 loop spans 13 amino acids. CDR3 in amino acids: CSAPMGANYGYTF.

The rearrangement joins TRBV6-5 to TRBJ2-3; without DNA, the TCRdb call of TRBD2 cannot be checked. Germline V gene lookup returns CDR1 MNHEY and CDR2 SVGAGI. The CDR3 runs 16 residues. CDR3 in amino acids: CASSYGSGSSTDTQYF.

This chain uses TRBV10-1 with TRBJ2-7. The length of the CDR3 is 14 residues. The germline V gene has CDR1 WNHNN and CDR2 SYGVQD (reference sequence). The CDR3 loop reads CASSESRGPYEQYF.

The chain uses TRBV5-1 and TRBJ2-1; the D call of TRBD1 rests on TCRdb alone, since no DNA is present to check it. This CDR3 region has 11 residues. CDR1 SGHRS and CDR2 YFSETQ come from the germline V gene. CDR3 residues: CASSFGAEQFF.

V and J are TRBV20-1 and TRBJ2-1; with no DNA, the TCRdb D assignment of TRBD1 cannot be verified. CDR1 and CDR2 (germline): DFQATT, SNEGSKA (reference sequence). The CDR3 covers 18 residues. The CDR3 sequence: CSARGQGASGNSRNEQFF.

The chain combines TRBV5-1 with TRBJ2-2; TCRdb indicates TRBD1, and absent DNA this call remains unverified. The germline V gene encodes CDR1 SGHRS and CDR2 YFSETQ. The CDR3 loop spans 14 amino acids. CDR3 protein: CASRDTGNTGELFF.

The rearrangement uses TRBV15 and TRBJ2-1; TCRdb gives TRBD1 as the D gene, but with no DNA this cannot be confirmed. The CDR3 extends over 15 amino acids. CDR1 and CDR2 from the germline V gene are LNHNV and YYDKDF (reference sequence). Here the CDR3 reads CATGGREGPYNEQFF.

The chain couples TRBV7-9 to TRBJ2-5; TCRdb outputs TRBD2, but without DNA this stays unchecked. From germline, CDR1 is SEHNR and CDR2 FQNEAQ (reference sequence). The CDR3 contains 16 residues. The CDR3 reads CASNPSWGGSSETQYF.

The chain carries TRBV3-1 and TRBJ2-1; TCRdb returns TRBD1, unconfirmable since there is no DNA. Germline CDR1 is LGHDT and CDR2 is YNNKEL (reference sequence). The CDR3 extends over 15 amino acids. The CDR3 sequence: CASSRRGGGPSEQFF.

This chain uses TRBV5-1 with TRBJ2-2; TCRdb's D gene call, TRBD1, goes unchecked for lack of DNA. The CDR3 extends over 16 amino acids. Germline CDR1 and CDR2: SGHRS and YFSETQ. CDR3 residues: CASSPTGASNTGELFF.

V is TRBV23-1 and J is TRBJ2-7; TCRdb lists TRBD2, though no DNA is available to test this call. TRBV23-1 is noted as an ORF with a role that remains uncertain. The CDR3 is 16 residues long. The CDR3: CASSHGTSGGSYEQYF.

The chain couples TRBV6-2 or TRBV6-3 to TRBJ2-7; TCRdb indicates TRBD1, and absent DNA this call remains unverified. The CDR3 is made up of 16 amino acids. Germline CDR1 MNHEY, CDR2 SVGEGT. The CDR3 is CASSYSVRDRPYEQYF.

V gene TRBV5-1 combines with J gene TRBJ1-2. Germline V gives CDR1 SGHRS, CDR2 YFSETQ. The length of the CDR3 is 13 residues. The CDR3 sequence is CASSFPSPYGYTF.

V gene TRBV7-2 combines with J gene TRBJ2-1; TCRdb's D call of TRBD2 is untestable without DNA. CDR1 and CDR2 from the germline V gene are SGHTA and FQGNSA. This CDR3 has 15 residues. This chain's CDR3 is CASSVVSGLDNEQFF.

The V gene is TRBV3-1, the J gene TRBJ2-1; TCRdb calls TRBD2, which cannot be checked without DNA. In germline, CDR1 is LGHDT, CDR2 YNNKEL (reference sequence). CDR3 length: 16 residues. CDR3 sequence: CASSVNSGRASNEQFF.

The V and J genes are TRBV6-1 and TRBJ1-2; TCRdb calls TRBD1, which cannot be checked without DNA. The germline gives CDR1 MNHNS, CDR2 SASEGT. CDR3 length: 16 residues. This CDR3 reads CASRPGTGEGNYGYTF.

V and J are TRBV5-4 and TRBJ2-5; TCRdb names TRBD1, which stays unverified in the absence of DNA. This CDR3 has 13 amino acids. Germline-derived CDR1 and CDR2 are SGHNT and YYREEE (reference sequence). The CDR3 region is CASRQGIAETQYF.

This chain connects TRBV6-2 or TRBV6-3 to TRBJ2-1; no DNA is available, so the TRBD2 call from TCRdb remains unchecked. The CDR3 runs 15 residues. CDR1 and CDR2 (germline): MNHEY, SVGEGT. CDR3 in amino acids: CASSPGTQTYNEQFF.

The CDR3 sequence: CSVVQGKETQYF. The J gene is TRBJ2-5, the V gene TRBV29-1. The germline CDR1 and CDR2 sequences are SQVTM and ANQGSEA. This CDR3 is built from 12 residues. Full variable domain (remainder filled in from reference TRBV29-1 and TRBJ2-5): SAVISQKPSRDICQRGTSLTIQCQVDSQVTMMFWYRQQPGQSLTLIATANQGSEATYESGFVIDKFPISRPNLTFSTLTVSNMSPEDSSIYLCSVVQGKETQYFGPGTRLLVL.

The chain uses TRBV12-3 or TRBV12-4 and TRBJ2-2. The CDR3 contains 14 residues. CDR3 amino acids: CASTHQRRTGELFF.

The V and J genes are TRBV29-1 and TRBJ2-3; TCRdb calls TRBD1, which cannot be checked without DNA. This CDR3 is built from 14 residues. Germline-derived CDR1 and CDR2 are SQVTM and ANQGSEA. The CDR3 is CSVVTGTPTDTQYF.

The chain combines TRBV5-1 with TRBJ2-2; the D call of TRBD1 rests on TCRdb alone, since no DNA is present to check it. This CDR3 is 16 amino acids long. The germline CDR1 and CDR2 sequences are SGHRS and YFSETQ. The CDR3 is CASRRGAGSEDGELFF.

This CDR3 reads CASSSGTSGTDTQYF. The chain employs TRBV7-3 and TRBJ2-3; without DNA, the TCRdb call of TRBD2 cannot be checked. Germline assignment: CDR1 SGHTA and CDR2 FQGTGA. The CDR3 sequence is 15 residues long.

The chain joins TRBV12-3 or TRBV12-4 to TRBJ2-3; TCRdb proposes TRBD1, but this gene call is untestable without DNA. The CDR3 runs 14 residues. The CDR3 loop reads CASSEKTPGDTQYF.